Each of the 11 T cell receptor beta chains below was sequenced from the same sample in a study of cytomegalovirus exposure and HLA in healthy donors. PCR employed 60 Vbeta and 13 Jbeta primers. Method: immunoSEQ multiplex PCR; TCRdb's copy keeps in-frame clones and lacks some. Counted here are over 130,000 clones, 82% occurring once; the ten biggest clones make up 2.5%. Sequencing was done on a sample of PBMCs. The origin of the receptors is a male donor in good health and CMV-seronegative.

This chain links TRBV30 with TRBJ2-5; weak D call: TRBD2 (5 bases). The closer fit of TRBJ2-7 to the DNA end suggests the J call may be wrong. From germline, CDR1 is GTSNPN and CDR2 SVGIG (reference sequence). CDR3 length: 13 amino acids. The CDR3 loop is CAYSPGIAYEQYF. CDR3 nucleotides: TGTGCCTACAGTCCGGGAATTGCCTACGAGCAGTACTTC.

The chain employs TRBV27 and TRBJ2-7, with 10 bases lining up with TRBD1. The CDR3 consists of 15 residues. V lost 3 bases and J lost 1; bases outside the gene matches: 3. CDR1 is MNHEY, CDR2 SMNVEV, per germline (reference sequence). CDR3 amino acids: CASSLTGGRSYEQYF. The CDR3 DNA reads TGTGCCAGCAGTTTGACAGGGGGCCGATCCTACGAGCAGTACTTC.

This chain links TRBV5-1 with TRBJ2-7; no definite D call. The germline gives CDR1 SGHRS, CDR2 YFSETQ. The CDR3 contains 15 residues. V was shortened by 0 bases and J by 0 bases, with 10 bases between the two germline ends. CDR3 nucleotide sequence: TGCGCCAGCAGCTTGGCCGGCAGCGACTCCTACGAGCAGTACTTC. Protein: CASSLAGSDSYEQYF.

V is TRBV7-9 and J is TRBJ2-7, with TRBD1 identical over 7 bases. The germline V gene has CDR1 SEHNR and CDR2 FQNEAQ (reference sequence). J lost 3 bases, V lost 5 bases, and 16 bases had no gene match. This CDR3 contains 17 residues. CDR3 region: CASSPQIGGVFGYEQYF. The DNA for the CDR3 is TGTGCCAGCAGCCCCCAGATAGGGGGCGTCTTTGGCTACGAGCAGTACTTC.

V usage is TRBV4-3 and J usage is TRBJ2-5, with 14 bases matching TRBD2. V lost 0 bases and J lost 11; bases outside the gene matches: 8. The V gene's germline CDR1 is LGHNA and CDR2 YSLEER. The CDR3 is 16 residues long. CDR3 nucleotide sequence: TGCGCCAGCAGCCAAGAGGGACTAGCGGGAGCTGGGGAGCAGTACTTC. Translated, it gives CASSQEGLAGAGEQYF.

V usage is TRBV6-5 and J usage is TRBJ1-5; D possibly corresponds to TRBD1 (5 bases). Trimming shortened V by 6 bases and J by 3 bases, and 9 bases separated the two germline ends. CDR3 length: 13 residues. In germline, CDR1 is MNHEY, CDR2 SVGAGI. CDR3 nucleotide sequence: TGTGCCAGCAGCTGGGGCCACAATCAGCCCCAGCATTTT. As protein: CASSWGHNQPQHF.

This sequence joins TRBV29-1 and TRBJ1-1; D not resolved. Deletions cut 7 bases from V and 0 bases from J, with 9 bases between. From germline, CDR1 is SQVTM and CDR2 ANQGSEA. The CDR3 loop spans 12 amino acids. Here the CDR3 DNA reads TGCAGCGCCGAGGGTCTGAACACTGAAGCTTTCTTT. Residues: CSAEGLNTEAFF. Complete variable domain (other parts from reference TRBV29-1 and TRBJ1-1): SAVISQKPSRDICQRGTSLTIQCQVDSQVTMMFWYRQQPGQSLTLIATANQGSEATYESGFVIDKFPISRPNLTFSTLTVSNMSPEDSSIYLCSAEGLNTEAFFGQGTRLTVV.

The chain combines TRBV2 with TRBJ2-7; 7 positions match TRBD2. The CDR3 sequence is 12 residues long. The V gene's germline CDR1 is SNHLY and CDR2 FYNNEI. Trimming took 2 bases from V and 6 from J; bases not matched to a gene: 1. CDR3: CASSESGIEQYF. The CDR3 nucleotides read TGTGCCAGCAGTGAAAGCGGGATCGAGCAGTACTTC.

This clone has only one observation. The V gene is TRBV15, the J gene TRBJ2-5, with a possible D match to TRBD1 (5 bases). Trimming removed 8 bases from V and 3 bases from J, with 13 bases in between. The CDR3 has 13 amino acids. Per the germline V gene, CDR1 is LNHNV and CDR2 is YYDKDF (reference sequence). The CDR3 DNA sequence: TGTGCCACCTCAGCCAGGGAAAAAGAGACCCAGTACTTC. The encoded protein is CATSAREKETQYF.

The chain is built from TRBV5-6 and TRBJ2-7, with TRBD1 identical over 8 bases. The CDR3 is made up of 12 amino acids. Per germline, CDR1 SGHDT and CDR2 YYEEEE. V trimming: 4 bases; J trimming: 5 bases; junction bases outside the gene matches: 2. The CDR3 sequence: CASSRTGHEQYF. In nucleotides, the CDR3 is TGTGCCAGCAGCAGGACAGGGCACGAGCAGTACTTC.

V is TRBV27 and J is TRBJ2-5; maybe TRBD2 (7 bases). The J call could be wrong; TRBJ2-7 is a better fit for the DNA end. Germline V gene lookup returns CDR1 MNHEY and CDR2 SMNVEV (reference sequence). The CDR3 runs to 15 residues. The CDR3 loop is CASSPDGGGNYEQYF. In DNA form, the CDR3 reads TGTGCCAGCAGCCCCGACGGCGGGGGCAACTACGAGCAGTACTTC.